This T cell receptor beta chain was found in a study of T-cell reconstitution after alpha-beta-depleted transplantation in children (dated by TCRdb to the mid-2010s). Describing the broader study: Using TCR repertoire profiling, the study quantitatively followed how T-cell immune reconstitution unfolded in children after TCRalphabeta/CD19-depleted allogeneic hematopoietic cell transplantation.

Many counts were recorded for this clonotype. No antigen is known for it. There are no base qualities to consult, and no much larger clone falls within one base. The junction shows trimming of 4 bases on V and 6 bases on J, and the gene matches do not reach 3 bases of it. CDR1 is given as SGHRS and CDR2 as YFSETQ, both from the germline V gene. There are 13 amino acids in the CDR3, from cysteine to phenylalanine inclusive. Just the 39-base CDR3 DNA is kept, in frame starting at base 1. Libraries were prepared through PCR. Sequencing relied on an Illumina HiSeq 2500. To normalize quantification of the TCRbeta repertoire, the TCR libraries were built with molecular barcoding that relied on unique molecular identifiers. TCRdb reprocessed the public reads (quality trimming at Q25 with fastp, clone calling with MiXCR) and kept in-frame beta chains. One record per CDR3 amino acid sequence lists the most common genes and DNA. The sample table records more than 550,000 distinct CDR3 sequences; roughly 10% of these occur just once. Of the sample, roughly 4% is held by the ten largest clones.

The sequence joins TRBV5-1 to TRBJ2-1, and 8 junctional nucleotides match TRBD2. The origin of this receptor is a human donor who donated a stem cell graft to a child with acute myeloid leukemia. Sequenced here: PBMCs from the stem cell graft donor, sampled from the stem cell graft. The DNA is TGCGCCAGCAGCACTAGCGGCGTCAATGAGCAGTTCTTC. Its translation is CASSTSGVNEQFF.